Below, 26 T cell receptor beta chains from the same sample are listed, as sequenced in a study of cytomegalovirus exposure and HLA in healthy donors. Amplification used 60 Vbeta primers and 13 Jbeta primers. The assay was immunoSEQ multiplex PCR, and TCRdb's table has in-frame clones only and misses some. This table has roughly 140,000 clones, 65% to 80% appearing once. The sample consisted of PBMCs. Receptor source: a woman aged 30 to 39 in good health and CMV-seronegative.

J is TRBJ1-2 and V is TRBV6-5, with D maybe TRBD1 (5 bases). Germline values: CDR1 MNHEY, CDR2 SVGAGI. The length of the CDR3 is 15 residues. V lost 2 bases to trimming and J lost 2 bases, with 12 bases between them. The CDR3 DNA is TGTGCCAGCAGTTACGCGGGGGGGGGAAACTATGGCTACACCTTC. Amino acid sequence: CASSYAGGGNYGYTF.

This chain links TRBV7-9 with TRBJ2-7; 10 positions agree with TRBD2. The length of the CDR3 is 13 residues. V was clipped by 7 bases and J by 6 bases; unmatched bases: 6. CDR1 is SEHNR, CDR2 FQNEAQ, per germline (reference sequence). In nucleotides, the CDR3 is TGTGCCAGCATTCTAGCGGGAGCGGGCGAGCAGTACTTC. This encodes CASILAGAGEQYF.

The V gene is TRBV5-1, the J gene TRBJ1-6, with 7 nucleotides matching TRBD1. V lost 4 bases, J lost 8 bases, and 6 bases stayed unmatched. Germline loops: CDR1 SGHRS, CDR2 YFSETQ. The length of the CDR3 is 14 residues. The CDR3 loop is CASSTGQPDSPLHF. The CDR3 DNA sequence: TGCGCCAGCAGCACGGGACAGCCAGATTCACCCCTCCACTTT.

This clone occurred a few times. This chain uses TRBV5-6 with TRBJ2-7; D may be TRBD1 (6 bases). Germline V gene data show CDR1 as SGHDT and CDR2 as YYEEEE. This CDR3 is built from 14 residues. Trimming removed 2 bases at V and 0 bases at J, with 9 bases between. CDR3 region: CASSFLDSSYEQYF. The CDR3 DNA reads TGTGCCAGCAGCTTTTTGGACAGCTCCTACGAGCAGTACTTC.

This chain joins TRBV30 and TRBJ2-3; D remains ambiguous. There are 12 residues in the CDR3. Germline assignment: CDR1 GTSNPN and CDR2 SVGIG (reference sequence). Trimming removed 0 bases at V and 5 bases at J, with 6 bases between. The CDR3 loop reads CAWSVPVDTQYF. In nucleotides, the CDR3 is TGTGCCTGGAGTGTTCCGGTAGATACGCAGTATTTT.

The V and J genes are TRBV5-3 and TRBJ2-7; D is uncertain. TRBV5-3 is identified as an open reading frame with a role that is uncertain. Trimming pared 5 bases from V and 7 bases from J, leaving 13 bases between. The CDR3 runs to 12 residues. CDR3 nucleotide sequence: TGTGCCAGAAGTTCCGCTTCTGGGGAGCAGTACGTC. Translation: CARSSASGEQYV.

The chain carries TRBV6-5 and TRBJ1-1; 9 nucleotides match TRBD1. Trimming took 2 bases from V and 4 from J; bases not matched to a gene: 8. Germline V lookup: CDR1 MNHEY, CDR2 SVGAGI. The CDR3 is made up of 16 amino acids. CDR3 in DNA: TGTGCCAGCAGTTACCACCAGACGACAGGGGGCACTGAAGCTTTCTTT. Translation: CASSYHQTTGGTEAFF.

The V call is TRBV5-5, the J call TRBJ2-1, with TRBD2 as a possible D gene (6 bases). Germline lookup yields CDR1 SGHKS and CDR2 YYEKEE (reference sequence). The CDR3 consists of 16 residues. Trimming pared 3 bases from V and 3 bases from J, leaving 16 bases between. CDR3 in amino acids: CASSWTGTANYNEQFF. CDR3 sequence (DNA): TGTGCCAGCAGCTGGACCGGGACTGCCAACTACAATGAGCAGTTCTTC.

The rearrangement joins TRBV9 to TRBJ2-6, with TRBD2 identical over 10 bases. The CDR3 spans 17 residues. Germline assignment: CDR1 SGDLS and CDR2 YYNGEE. The junction had 2 bases not matched to a gene; V was cut back by 1 base and J by 1 base. The CDR3 nucleotides read TGTGCCAGCAGCGTACAAGCGGGGGGGTCTGGGGCCAACGTCCTGACTTTC. Translated: CASSVQAGGSGANVLTF.

This rearrangement joins TRBV10-2 to TRBJ2-1; 15 bases align to TRBD2. The CDR3 loop spans 13 amino acids. With V trimmed by 9 bases and J by 9 bases, 3 bases remained unmatched. Germline V CDR1 and CDR2: WSHSY, SAAADI. The CDR3 bases are TGCGCCAGTACGGGACTAGCGGGAGGTGAGCAGTTCTTC. This sequence encodes CASTGLAGGEQFF.

The chain is built from TRBV11-2 and TRBJ2-5; the match to TRBD2 covers 13 bases. Germline CDR1 SGHAT, CDR2 FQNNGV. This CDR3 spans 18 amino acids. V shed 5 bases and J 7 bases; nucleotides not matched to a gene: 16. The CDR3: CASSPSTPGLAGVGTQYF. CDR3 nucleotides: TGTGCCAGCAGCCCATCGACACCAGGACTAGCGGGAGTAGGGACCCAGTACTTC.

J is TRBJ2-1 and V is TRBV7-9; 10 bases match TRBD1. The J segment lost 8 bases and the V segment lost 5 bases, leaving 15 bases of the junction unmatched. In germline, CDR1 is SEHNR, CDR2 FQNEAQ (reference sequence). The CDR3 is 17 amino acids. CDR3 amino acids: CASSLTIGTGVLDEQFF. In DNA, the CDR3 is TGTGCCAGCAGCCTAACTATAGGGACAGGGGTGTTGGATGAGCAGTTCTTC.

The table lists this clone with a count of one. The chain combines TRBV11-1 with TRBJ1-4; D call uncertain. Germline assignment: CDR1 SGHAT and CDR2 FQDESV (reference sequence). The CDR3 totals 13 residues. Trimming took 2 bases from V and 8 from J, leaving 9 bases between them. CDR3 region: CASSLSGSEKLFF. The CDR3 nucleotides read TGTGCCAGCAGCTTAAGCGGGAGCGAAAAACTGTTTTTT.

V and J are TRBV7-3 and TRBJ2-1, with a tentative D call TRBD2 (6 bases). Germline CDR1 SGHTA, CDR2 FQGTGA. V was shortened by 3 bases and J by 5 bases, with 8 bases between the two germline ends. The CDR3 covers 13 residues. The CDR3 region has the DNA TGTGCCAGCAGCTTTCGACTAGACAATGAGCAGTTCTTC. Residues: CASSFRLDNEQFF.

On this clone itself: Other DNA sequences in the sample encode the same CDR3. The V call is TRBV5-1, the J call TRBJ2-5; D call uncertain. Trimming took off 1 base at V and 5 bases at J, with 6 bases between the two ends. This CDR3 has 12 residues. From germline, CDR1 is SGHRS and CDR2 YFSETQ. The DNA for the CDR3 is TGCGCCAGCAGCTTGACGAGGGAGACCCAGTACTTC. As protein: CASSLTRETQYF.

Comment on this clone: At one end, the junction sequence differs from germline, possibly due to a read error. The chain has TRBV28 and TRBJ1-3; D gene uncertain. The CDR3 is 16 residues long. CDR1 is MDHEN and CDR2 is SYDVKM in the germline V gene. CDR3 residues: CAGSLFDLYSGNTIYF. The CDR3 DNA follows: TGTGCCGGCAGTCTCTTCGACTTATACTCTGGAAACACCATATATTTT.

V and J are TRBV11-2 and TRBJ2-5; no firm D call. Trimming took 5 bases from V and 2 from J, leaving 9 bases between them. This CDR3 has 13 amino acids. The germline gives CDR1 SGHAT, CDR2 FQNNGV. CDR3 amino acids: CASSRPTQETQYF. CDR3 sequence (DNA): TGTGCCAGCAGCCGCCCGACTCAAGAGACCCAGTACTTC.

The chain couples TRBV7-9 to TRBJ1-2, with 8 bases identical to TRBD1. Germline V gene lookup returns CDR1 SEHNR and CDR2 FQNEAQ (reference sequence). The trim removed 1 base at V and 5 bases at J, leaving 12 bases unmatched. The CDR3 runs 17 residues. CDR3 nucleotides: TGTGCCAGCAGCTTAGATGTTACAGGGGGAAGGGTATATGGCTACACCTTC. Residues: CASSLDVTGGRVYGYTF.

CDR3 amino acids: CASSLSAGTSGGYSYNEQFF. CDR3 DNA: TGCGCCAGCAGCCTCAGTGCCGGGACTAGCGGGGGGTACTCCTACAATGAGCAGTTCTTC. The chain links TRBV4-1 to TRBJ2-1; 15 positions match TRBD2. The CDR3 is 20 amino acids. Germline V lookup: CDR1 MGHRA, CDR2 YSYEKL. V was pared by 4 bases and J by 0 bases, with 10 bases of the junction left unmatched.

This clone was counted between two and nine times. The gene calls are TRBV6-6 and TRBJ1-2; D uncertain. The CDR3 runs to 11 residues. V was cut by 8 bases and J by 8 bases, with 12 bases left in between. The germline V gene encodes CDR1 MNHNY and CDR2 SVGAGI (reference sequence). For the CDR3, the DNA is TGTGCCAGCGGGAGGGAGCAGGGCTACACCTTC. Translating gives CASGREQGYTF.

The chain combines TRBV5-1 with TRBJ2-5, with TRBD1 matching 9 bases. CDR3 length: 15 amino acids. With V trimmed by 0 bases and J by 5 bases, 5 bases remained unmatched. Germline V gives CDR1 SGHRS, CDR2 YFSETQ. CDR3 sequence reads: CASSLAGTGSETQYF. In DNA, the CDR3 is TGCGCCAGCAGCTTGGCCGGGACAGGGAGTGAGACCCAGTACTTC.

This sequence joins TRBV7-9 and TRBJ1-5; 7 nucleotides line up with TRBD1. Trimming removed 5 bases from V and 7 bases from J; junction bases left unmatched: 8. The CDR3 runs to 14 residues. Germline-derived CDR1 and CDR2 are SEHNR and FQNEAQ (reference sequence). CDR3 coding DNA: TGTGCCAGCAGCCTGACAGGGTCTTCGCAGCCCCAGCATTTT. Translated: CASSLTGSSQPQHF. The complete variable domain, with remaining parts taken from reference TRBV7-9 and TRBJ1-5, reads DTGVSQNPRHKITKRGQNVTFRCDPISEHNRLYWYRQTLGQGPEFLTYFQNEAQLEKSRLLSDRFSAERPKGSFSTLEIQRTEQGDSAMYLCASSLTGSSQPQHFGDGTRLSIL.

J is TRBJ2-6 and V is TRBV30, with D possibly TRBD1 on 5 matching bases. CDR1 and CDR2 from the germline V gene are GTSNPN and SVGIG (reference sequence). This CDR3 has 13 residues. Trimming removed 5 bases at V and 0 bases at J, with 5 bases between. The CDR3 DNA follows: TGTGCCTGGGACAGCTCTGGGGCCAACGTCCTGACTTTC. Protein product: CAWDSSGANVLTF.

The chain has TRBV5-1 and TRBJ2-1, with D perhaps matching TRBD2 (5 bases). Looked up from germline, CDR1 is SGHRS and CDR2 is YFSETQ. CDR3 length equals 14 residues. Trimming shortened V by 5 bases and J by 8 bases, and 17 bases separated the two germline ends. In nucleotides, the CDR3 is TGCGCCAGCAGTTTTTCCCCTGCCGGGGATGAGCAGTTCTTC. Amino acids: CASSFSPAGDEQFF.

V is TRBV2 and J is TRBJ2-3; the match to TRBD2 covers 8 bases. The V gene's germline CDR1 is SNHLY and CDR2 FYNNEI. Trimming removed 6 bases from V and 5 bases from J; junction bases left unmatched: 13. The CDR3 is 16 residues long. The CDR3 bases are TGTGCCAGCAGCGTTATAGTGGCGGGAGGTGGAGATACGCAGTATTTT. Protein product: CASSVIVAGGGDTQYF.

The chain carries TRBV29-1 and TRBJ1-5, with D possibly TRBD1 on 5 matching bases. With 6 bases removed from V and 5 bases from J, the gap between germline ends came to 14 bases. In germline, CDR1 is SQVTM, CDR2 ANQGSEA. The CDR3 loop spans 13 amino acids. The CDR3: CSVSTGVDQPQHF. The CDR3 DNA reads TGCAGCGTCAGCACAGGAGTCGATCAGCCCCAGCATTTT. Combining the CDR3 with reference TRBV29-1 and TRBJ1-5 gives the whole variable domain SAVISQKPSRDICQRGTSLTIQCQVDSQVTMMFWYRQQPGQSLTLIATANQGSEATYESGFVIDKFPISRPNLTFSTLTVSNMSPEDSSIYLCSVSTGVDQPQHFGDGTRLSIL.